The clone carrying this TCR beta chain appeared a single time. This CDR3 is 16 amino acids long. With 1 base clipped from V and 4 bases from J, the junction kept 9 bases outside the gene matches. CDR1 KGHSY and CDR2 FQNENV come from the germline V gene. Profiled with immunoSEQ multiplex PCR; TCRdb holds only in-frame clones, not every one. Of fewer than 100,000 clones listed, around 93% are singletons. The data were obtained in a study of PD-1 blockade in classical Hodgkin lymphoma. Described time point: cycle 4 day 1 (C4D1), after about 6 weeks of nivolumab. Relapse was seen in all patients after autologous stem cell transplantation, and brentuximab vedotin exposure was variable.

The origin of this receptor is a human donor with classical Hodgkin lymphoma. The rearrangement joins TRBV16 to TRBJ2-5, with 7 nucleotides matching TRBD2. Sequenced here: peripheral blood mononuclear cells (PBMCs), sampled before the fourth cycle of nivolumab. The CDR3 region is CASSQYGGGRGETQYF. The CDR3 bases are TGTGCCAGCAGCCAATACGGGGGAGGGCGTGGAGAGACCCAGTACTTC.